The clone carrying this TCR beta chain appeared many times. Its antigen remains unknown. The CDR3 length is 15 residues. Germline V gene data show CDR1 as ENHRY and CDR2 as SYGVKD. Trimming removed 0 bases from V and 4 bases from J, with 12 bases in between. The data stem from a study of beta chain features in type 1 diabetes. TCRB transcripts that were expressed got sequenced, as all of the isolated RNA had been reverse transcribed. The table came from immunoSEQ multiplex PCR; TCRdb's copy has only in-frame clones and leaves some out. This sample has about 290,000 clones, with approximately 8% found just once. Via CD45RO/CCR7/CD25/CD127/CD95/CD27, cells of the CD4+ naive, central memory, regulatory and stem cell-like memory subsets were sorted. Study-wide points: These data did not resolve whether HLA type affects TCRB rearrangement. Moderately but significantly shorter TCRB CDR3s were found in Type 1 diabetes patients in all four CD4+ subsets. An over-representation of cells with high TCR expression could result from cDNA sequencing.

The TCR sequence derives from a woman between 18 and 30 years old in good health. The chain links TRBV10-3 to TRBJ2-5; tentative D call: TRBD2 (6 bases). What was sequenced was central memory CD4+ T cells from blood. DNA for the CDR3: TGTGCCATCAGTGAGTCGATGCTCGGGGGAGAGACCCAGTACTTC. Translating gives CAISESMLGGETQYF.